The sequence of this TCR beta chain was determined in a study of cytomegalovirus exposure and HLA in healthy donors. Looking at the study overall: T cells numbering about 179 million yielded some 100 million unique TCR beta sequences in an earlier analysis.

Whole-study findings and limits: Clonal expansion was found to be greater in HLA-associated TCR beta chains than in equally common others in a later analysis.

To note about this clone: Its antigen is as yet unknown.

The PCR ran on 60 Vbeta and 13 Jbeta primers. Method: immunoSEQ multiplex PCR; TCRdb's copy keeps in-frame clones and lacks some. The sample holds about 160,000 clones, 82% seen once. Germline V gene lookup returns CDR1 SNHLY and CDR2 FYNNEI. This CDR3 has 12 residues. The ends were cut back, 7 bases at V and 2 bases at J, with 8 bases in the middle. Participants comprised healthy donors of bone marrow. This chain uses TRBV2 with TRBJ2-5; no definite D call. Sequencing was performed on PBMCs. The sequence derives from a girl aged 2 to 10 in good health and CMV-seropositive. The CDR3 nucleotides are TGTGCCAGCACTTCAGGTCAAGAGACCCAGTACTTC. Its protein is CASTSGQETQYF.